This T cell receptor beta chain was recovered during a study of T cell repertoires and HLA-DP antigens. The study's findings and limits: Against both alloantigens, CD137+ clonality was similar, roughly 0.42.

Amplification used primers for 54 TRBV and 13 TRBJ segments. TCRdb keeps only in-frame clones here, not all; method: immunoSEQ multiplex PCR. The sample shows about 73,000 clones, roughly 75% of them seen only once. In the case of this clone: What it binds is not known.

Losses at the gene ends were 8 bases for V and 8 bases for J; bases not matched to a gene: 8. CDR1 is SEHNR, CDR2 FQNEAQ, per germline (reference sequence). The CDR3 consists of 14 residues. Sequencing input: CD4+ T cells from PBMCs. This TCR came from a man aged 55 to 70 in good health and CMV-seronegative. The chain combines TRBV7-9 with TRBJ2-3; 12 positions agree with TRBD2. This CDR3 reads CASASGRDISTQYF. In DNA, the CDR3 is TGTGCCAGCGCTAGCGGGAGGGACATAAGTACGCAGTATTTT.